This TCR beta chain was identified in a study of shared clonotypes between healthy human individuals. In the study's own analysis: ImmunoSEQ gave junction-only sequences without quality scores, so filtering differed. Clones were sequenced by immunoSEQ multiplex PCR, and TCRdb holds only the in-frame ones, with some missing. V and J calls and clone size are those listed in that table; D and trimming were worked out from the DNA. The data show tens of thousands of clones, 62% seen once. Trimming at V came to 3 bases and at J to 2 bases, leaving 5 bases not matched to a gene. Germline loops: CDR1 MNHNS, CDR2 SASEGT. The CDR3 runs 16 residues.

What was sequenced was memory CD8+ T cells sorted from blood. Subset described: CD45RO+ cells pooled with CCR7-negative TemRA cells. The sequence was obtained from a man under 40 in good health. The rearrangement joins TRBV6-1 to TRBJ2-1, with 9 positions matching TRBD2. DNA for the CDR3: TGTGCCAGCAGTGAGGGTGCGGGAGGGCCCTACAATGAGCAGTTCTTC. Protein sequence: CASSEGAGGPYNEQFF.